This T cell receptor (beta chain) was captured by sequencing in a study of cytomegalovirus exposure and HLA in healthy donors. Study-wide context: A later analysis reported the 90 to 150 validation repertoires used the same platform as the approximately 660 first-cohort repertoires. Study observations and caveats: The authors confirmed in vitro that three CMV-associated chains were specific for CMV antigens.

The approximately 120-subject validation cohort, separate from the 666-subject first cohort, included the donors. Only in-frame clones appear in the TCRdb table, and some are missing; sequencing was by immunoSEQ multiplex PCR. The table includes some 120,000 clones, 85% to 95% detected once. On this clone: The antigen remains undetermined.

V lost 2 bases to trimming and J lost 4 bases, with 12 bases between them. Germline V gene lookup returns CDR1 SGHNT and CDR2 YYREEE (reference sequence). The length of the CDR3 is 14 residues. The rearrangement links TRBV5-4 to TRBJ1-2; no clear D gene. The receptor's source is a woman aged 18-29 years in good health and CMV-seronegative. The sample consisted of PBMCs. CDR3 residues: CASSLNTGPYGYTF. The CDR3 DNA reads TGTGCCAGCAGCTTAAACACGGGTCCCTATGGCTACACCTTC.